This T cell receptor (beta chain) appears in the sequencing data of a study of beta chain features in type 1 diabetes. The CDR3 is 16 residues long. The germline V and J ends were trimmed by 5 bases and 0 bases, with 14 bases remaining between them. Germline CDR1 is SGHAT and CDR2 is FQDESV (reference sequence). As every portion of the isolated RNA was reverse transcribed, the sequencing read expressed TCRB transcripts. Method: immunoSEQ multiplex PCR; TCRdb's copy keeps in-frame clones and lacks some. The data hold hundreds of thousands of clones, with around a sixth observed a single time. With respect to this clone: As yet, its antigen is unknown.

Study-level findings and limits: In type 1 diabetes patients, VDJ junctions had fewer insertions; deletions at these junctions were more frequent. Whether HLA type influences TCRB rearrangement remained unresolved here.

The sample taken for sequencing was naive CD4+ T cells from blood. This chain joins TRBV11-1 and TRBJ1-3; tentatively, D is TRBD1 (6 bases). The sequence was collected from a woman between 18 and 30 years old in good health. CDR3 coding DNA: TGTGCCAGCAGCGGCGGACAGATAAACTCTGGAAACACCATATATTTT. Its translation is CASSGGQINSGNTIYF.